This T cell receptor beta chain originates from a study of cytomegalovirus exposure and HLA in healthy donors. CDR3 length: 14 amino acids. Germline CDR1 MNHNY, CDR2 SVGAGI (reference sequence). PCR used 60 Vbeta primers and 13 Jbeta primers. This table comes from immunoSEQ multiplex PCR, and its TCRdb copy is limited to in-frame clones, with some not included. This sample has roughly 100,000 clones, with around 60% found just once. Comment on this clone: Antigen unknown.

Study-wide results and caveats: With high specificity and sensitivity, the classifier reportedly diagnosed cytomegalovirus status. In a later analysis, TCR beta V- and J-gene trimming showed a link to a missense DCLRE1C variant. A later analysis linked 15,000 to 20,000 TCR beta sequences to HLA alleles at 0.05 false discovery rate.

The rearrangement uses TRBV6-6 and TRBJ2-5; 8 bases are a match to TRBD2. The J call may be wrong; the DNA end is better matched by TRBJ2-7. The sequenced material came from PBMCs. The receptor was derived from a woman aged 45-59 years in good health and CMV-seronegative. CDR3 amino acids: CASSYGGGLYEQYF. The CDR3 nucleotides read TGTGCCAGCAGTTATGGCGGGGGGCTCTACGAGCAGTACTTC.